A selection of T cell receptor beta chains follows, all from one sample in a study of blood T cell repertoires in COVID-19. Assay used: immunoSEQ multiplex PCR; TCRdb lists only in-frame clones, some missing. The table shows roughly 290,000 clones, with roughly 88% occurring only once. What was sequenced was PBMCs or T cells enriched from blood (not recorded which). These receptor sequences come from a young man who had recovered from COVID-19. CDR3s include the opening cysteine and the closing phenylalanine or tryptophan. A D gene is named only where the DNA matches it firmly. Size is stated for part of the rows, as once, few or many counts, or as a class when the clone is expanded.

.	TRBD1	TRBJ1-5	TRBV12-3/TRBV12-4	CASSVTGFQPQHF	TGTGCCAGCAGCGTGACAGGGTTTCAGCCCCAGCATTTT
.	TRBD2	TRBJ2-1	TRBV24-1	CATSGNGAGGYNEQFF	TGTGCCACCAGTGGTAATGGGGCGGGGGGGTACAATGAGCAGTTCTTC
.	TRBD1	TRBJ1-2	TRBV9	CASSMGQGAVGYTF	TGTGCCAGCAGCATGGGACAGGGGGCGGTTGGCTACACCTTC
.	.	TRBJ2-7	TRBV21-1	CASSKVMKGASSYEQYF	TGTGCCAGCAGCAAAGTCATGAAAGGGGCGAGCTCCTACGAGCAGTACTTC
.	.	TRBJ1-2	TRBV7-9	CASSSWTSNYGYTF	TGTGCCAGCAGCTCCTGGACATCTAACTATGGCTACACCTTC
.	TRBD1	TRBJ2-3	TRBV14	CASSPRTGGTQYF	TGTGCCAGCAGCCCCCGGACAGGGGGAACGCAGTATTTT
once	.	TRBJ1-1	TRBV5-1	CASSLEGTSNTEAFF	TGCGCCAGCAGCTTGGAAGGGACTTCGAACACTGAAGCTTTCTTT
.	.	TRBJ1-6	TRBV4-3	CASSQDVGAVYSPLHF	TGCGCCAGCAGCCAAGATGTGGGGGCAGTTTATTCACCCCTCCACTTT
.	TRBD1	TRBJ1-2	TRBV18	CASSPLTGFNYGYTF	TGTGCCAGCTCACCCCTGACAGGGTTTAACTATGGCTACACCTTC
.	.	TRBJ1-2	TRBV3-1/TRBV3-2	CASSQGGGGPYGYTF	TGTGCCAGCAGTCAAGGGGGAGGGGGGCCCTATGGCTACACCTTC
.	TRBD1	TRBJ2-6	TRBV12-5	CASGLVVGQISGANVLTF	TGTGCTAGTGGTTTGGTGGTGGGACAGATCTCTGGGGCCAACGTCCTGACTTTC
.	.	TRBJ1-2	TRBV24-1	CATSDGGNYGYTF	TGTGCCACCAGTGATGGGGGGAACTATGGCTACACCTTC
.	TRBD1	TRBJ2-7	TRBV9	CASSPLRTGGWYEQYF	TGTGCCAGCAGCCCACTGAGGACAGGTGGCTGGTACGAGCAGTACTTC
.	.	TRBJ1-3	TRBV11-2	CASSLEGGLFSGNTIYF	TGTGCCAGCAGCCTTGAAGGAGGACTGTTCTCTGGAAACACCATATATTTT
.	TRBD1	TRBJ2-1	TRBV29-1	CSVPKTGSDNEQFF	TGCAGCGTTCCCAAGACAGGGTCGGACAATGAGCAGTTCTTC
.	.	TRBJ1-1	TRBV27	CATRDWPQGPAFF	TGTGCCACCCGGGATTGGCCACAGGGTCCAGCTTTCTTT
.	TRBD1	TRBJ1-1	TRBV5-1	CASSLADRVVTFF	TGCGCCAGCAGCTTGGCCGACAGGGTTGTGACTTTCTTT
.	TRBD1	TRBJ1-2	TRBV5-6	CASSHRGRRLNGYTF	TGTGCCAGCAGCCACAGGGGGCGCCGGTTAAATGGCTACACCTTC
few	TRBD2	TRBJ2-7	TRBV6-5	CASSYSGGASYEQYF	TGTGCCAGCAGTTATAGCGGGGGGGCCTCCTACGAGCAGTACTTC
.	TRBD1	TRBJ1-6	TRBV19	CASSINTGGNSPLHF	TGTGCCAGTAGTATAAACACAGGGGGTAATTCACCCCTCCACTTT
.	TRBD1	TRBJ1-2	TRBV5-6	CASSFRAGGNYGYTF	TGTGCCAGCAGCTTTAGGGCAGGGGGGAACTATGGCTACACCTTC
.	TRBD2	TRBJ2-1	TRBV7-3	CASSYTSGGPYGEQFF	TGTGCCAGCAGCTATACTAGCGGGGGCCCGTACGGGGAGCAGTTCTTC
few	TRBD1	TRBJ1-2	TRBV14	CASSRTGTGSPYGYTF	TGTGCCAGCAGCCGTACCGGGACAGGGAGCCCCTATGGCTACACCTTC
.	.	TRBJ2-7	TRBV10-3	CAISEKVAEFTYEQYF	TGTGCCATCAGTGAGAAAGTGGCGGAGTTCACCTACGAGCAGTACTTC
.	.	TRBJ1-5	TRBV7-6	CASSLVPGAKPQHF	TGTGCCAGCAGCTTAGTTCCAGGGGCCAAGCCCCAGCATTTT
.	.	TRBJ2-7	TRBV19	CASSIPSGKTYEQYF	TGTGCCAGTAGTATCCCCTCGGGGAAAACCTACGAGCAGTACTTC
once	.	TRBJ2-1	TRBV13	CASSLAGSYNEQFF	TGTGCCAGCAGCTTAGCGGGCTCCTACAATGAGCAGTTCTTC
once	TRBD1	TRBJ1-4	TRBV12-3/TRBV12-4	CASSSQGKLFF	TGTGCCAGCAGTTCACAGGGGAAACTGTTTTTT
.	.	TRBJ1-2	TRBV19	CASSYGQSSGYTF	TGTGCCAGTAGCTATGGACAGTCGTCAGGCTACACCTTC
.	.	TRBJ1-3	TRBV20-1	CSATYGNTIYF	TGCAGTGCTACTTATGGAAACACCATATATTTT
.	TRBD1	TRBJ1-2	TRBV7-2	CASSFDTGGRGYTF	TGTGCCAGCAGCTTTGATACAGGGGGACGGGGCTACACCTTC
.	.	TRBJ2-2	TRBV5-1	CASSLSGAHTGELFF	TGCGCCAGCAGCTTGTCAGGGGCCCACACCGGGGAGCTGTTTTTT
.	.	TRBJ1-1	TRBV7-9	CASSLDRENTEAFF	TGTGCCAGCAGCTTAGATCGGGAGAACACTGAAGCTTTCTTT
.	TRBD1	TRBJ2-5	TRBV5-1	CASSLLGQGQETQYF	TGCGCCAGCAGCTTGCTGGGACAGGGGCAAGAGACCCAGTACTTC
few	.	TRBJ1-1	TRBV6-5	CAITQGWSMNTEAFF	TGTGCCATTACACAGGGTTGGTCTATGAACACTGAAGCTTTCTTT
.	.	TRBJ1-2	TRBV23-1	CARGGYGYTF	TGCGCCAGAGGGGGTTATGGCTACACCTTC
.	TRBD1	TRBJ1-2	TRBV29-1	CSVLPGQLNYGYTF	TGCAGCGTCCTACCGGGACAGCTTAACTATGGCTACACCTTC
.	TRBD1	TRBJ1-2	TRBV5-4	CASSAARGLNYGYTF	TGTGCCAGCAGCGCAGCCAGGGGGCTTAACTATGGCTACACCTTC
.	TRBD1	TRBJ2-7	TRBV14	CASSHRTGTFYEQYF	TGTGCCAGCAGCCACCGGACAGGGACATTCTACGAGCAGTACTTC